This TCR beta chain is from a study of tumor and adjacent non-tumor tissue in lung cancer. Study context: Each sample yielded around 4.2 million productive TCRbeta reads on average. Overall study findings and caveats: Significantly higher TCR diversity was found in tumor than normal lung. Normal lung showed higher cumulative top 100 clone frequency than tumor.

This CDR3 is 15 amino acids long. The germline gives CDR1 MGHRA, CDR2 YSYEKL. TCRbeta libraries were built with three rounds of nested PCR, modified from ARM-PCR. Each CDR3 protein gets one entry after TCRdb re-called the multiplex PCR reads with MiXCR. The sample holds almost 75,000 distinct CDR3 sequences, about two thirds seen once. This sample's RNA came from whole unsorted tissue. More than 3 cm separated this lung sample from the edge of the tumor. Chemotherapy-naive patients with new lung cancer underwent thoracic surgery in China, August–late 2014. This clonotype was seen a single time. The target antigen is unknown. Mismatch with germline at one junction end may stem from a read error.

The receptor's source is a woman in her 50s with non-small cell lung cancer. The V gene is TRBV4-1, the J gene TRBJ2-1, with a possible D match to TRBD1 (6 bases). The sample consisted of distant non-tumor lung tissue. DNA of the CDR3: TGCGCCAGCAACCAAGCGGAGGACAGCTACAATGAGCAGTTCTTC. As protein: CASNQAEDSYNEQFF.